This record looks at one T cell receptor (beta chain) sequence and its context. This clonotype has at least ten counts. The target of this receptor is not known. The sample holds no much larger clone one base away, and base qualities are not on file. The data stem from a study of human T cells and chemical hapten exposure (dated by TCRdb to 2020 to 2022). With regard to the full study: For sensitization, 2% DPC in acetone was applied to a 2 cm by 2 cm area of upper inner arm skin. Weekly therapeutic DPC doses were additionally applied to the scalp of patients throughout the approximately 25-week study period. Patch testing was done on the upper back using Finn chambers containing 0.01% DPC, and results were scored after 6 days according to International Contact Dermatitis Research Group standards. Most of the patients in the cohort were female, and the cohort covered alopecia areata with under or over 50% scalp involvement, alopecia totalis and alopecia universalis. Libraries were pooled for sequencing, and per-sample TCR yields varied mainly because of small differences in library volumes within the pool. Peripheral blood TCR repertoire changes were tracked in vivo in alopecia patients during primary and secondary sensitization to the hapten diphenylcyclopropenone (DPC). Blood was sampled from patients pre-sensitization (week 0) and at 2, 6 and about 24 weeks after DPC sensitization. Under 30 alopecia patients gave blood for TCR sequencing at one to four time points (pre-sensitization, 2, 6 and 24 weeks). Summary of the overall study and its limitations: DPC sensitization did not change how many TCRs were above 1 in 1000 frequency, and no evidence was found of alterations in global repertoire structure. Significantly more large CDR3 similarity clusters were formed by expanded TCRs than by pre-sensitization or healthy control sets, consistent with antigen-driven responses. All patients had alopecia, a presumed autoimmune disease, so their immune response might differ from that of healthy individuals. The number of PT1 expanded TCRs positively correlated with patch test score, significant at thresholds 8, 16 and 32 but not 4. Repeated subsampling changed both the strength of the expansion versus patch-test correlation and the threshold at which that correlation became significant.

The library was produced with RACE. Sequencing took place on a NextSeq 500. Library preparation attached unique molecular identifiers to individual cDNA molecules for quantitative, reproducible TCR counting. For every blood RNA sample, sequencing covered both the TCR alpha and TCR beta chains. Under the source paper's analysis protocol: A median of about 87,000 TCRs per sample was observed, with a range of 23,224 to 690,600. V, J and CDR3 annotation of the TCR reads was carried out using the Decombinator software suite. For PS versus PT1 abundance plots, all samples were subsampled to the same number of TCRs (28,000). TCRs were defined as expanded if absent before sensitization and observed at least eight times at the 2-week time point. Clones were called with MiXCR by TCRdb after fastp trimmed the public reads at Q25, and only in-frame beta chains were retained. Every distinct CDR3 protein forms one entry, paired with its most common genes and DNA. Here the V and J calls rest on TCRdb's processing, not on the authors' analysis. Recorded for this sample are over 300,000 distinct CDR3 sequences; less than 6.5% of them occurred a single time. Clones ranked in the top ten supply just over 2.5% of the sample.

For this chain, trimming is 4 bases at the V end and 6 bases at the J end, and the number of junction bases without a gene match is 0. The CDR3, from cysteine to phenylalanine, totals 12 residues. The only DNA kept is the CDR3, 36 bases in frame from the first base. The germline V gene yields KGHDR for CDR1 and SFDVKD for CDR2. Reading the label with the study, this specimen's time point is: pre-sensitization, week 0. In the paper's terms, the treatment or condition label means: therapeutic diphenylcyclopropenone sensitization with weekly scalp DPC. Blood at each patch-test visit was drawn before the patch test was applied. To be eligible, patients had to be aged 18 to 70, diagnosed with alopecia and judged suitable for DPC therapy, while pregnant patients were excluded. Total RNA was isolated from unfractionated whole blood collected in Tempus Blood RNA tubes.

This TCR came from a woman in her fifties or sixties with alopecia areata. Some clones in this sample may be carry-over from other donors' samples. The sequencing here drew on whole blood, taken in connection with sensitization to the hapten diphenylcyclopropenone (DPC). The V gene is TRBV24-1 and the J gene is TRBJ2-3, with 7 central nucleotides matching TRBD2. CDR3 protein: CATSELADTQYF. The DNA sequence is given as TGTGCCACCAGTGAACTAGCGGATACGCAGTATTTT.